The 26 T cell receptor beta chains reported below all come from one sample, sequenced in a study of cytomegalovirus exposure and HLA in healthy donors. Researchers ran the PCR with 60 Vbeta and 13 Jbeta primers. Libraries were prepared by immunoSEQ multiplex PCR; TCRdb keeps only in-frame clonotypes and omits some of them. The data contain 150,000 to 180,000 clones, more than 70% of them singletons. The sequencing sample was made of PBMCs. Every receptor here comes from a woman between 35 and 50 years old in good health and CMV-seropositive.

The chain uses TRBV19 and TRBJ1-4; no clear D. Germline CDR1 LNHDA, CDR2 SQIVND (reference sequence). V was trimmed by 8 bases and J by 7 bases, leaving 14 bases between them. The CDR3 has 13 amino acids. The CDR3 spells CASASNYIEKLFF. In DNA form, the CDR3 reads TGTGCCAGTGCCTCGAACTATATTGAAAAACTGTTTTTT.

The DNA of the CDR3 is TGCAGCGCCGCCAGGGGCGCGAGAACTGAAGCTTTCTTT. Protein product: CSAARGARTEAFF. J is TRBJ1-1 and V is TRBV29-1; D is possibly TRBD1 (6 bases). This CDR3 has 13 amino acids. The germline CDR1 and CDR2 sequences are SQVTM and ANQGSEA. V lost 7 bases and J lost 5, with 17 bases in between.

The gene calls are TRBV9 and TRBJ2-1; possibly TRBD2 for D (6 bases). CDR1 is SGDLS and CDR2 is YYNGEE in the germline V gene. Trimming took 5 bases from V and 1 from J, leaving 13 bases between them. The CDR3 extends over 15 amino acids. The CDR3 nucleotides read TGTGCCAGCAGTAGTCTCGGGGGTTCCTACAATGAGCAGTTCTTC. Translation gives CASSSLGGSYNEQFF.

In this sample, this clone turned up a few times. The J gene is TRBJ1-4, the V gene TRBV6-1; D remains unclear. This CDR3 has 14 amino acids. Germline values: CDR1 MNHNS, CDR2 SASEGT. Trimming shortened V by 8 bases and J by 0 bases, and 10 bases separated the two germline ends. CDR3 bases: TGTGCCAGCGCCCGAGCTGCAACTAATGAAAAACTGTTTTTT. It codes for CASARAATNEKLFF.

This chain connects TRBV7-9 to TRBJ2-3; D gene uncertain. Germline V gene data show CDR1 as SEHNR and CDR2 as FQNEAQ (reference sequence). The CDR3 covers 13 residues. Trimming pared 4 bases from V and 1 base from J, leaving 6 bases between. CDR3 amino acids: CASSSSGTDTQYF. The DNA for the CDR3 is TGTGCCAGCAGCTCCAGTGGCACAGATACGCAGTATTTT.

This clone was counted once. The chain is built from TRBV10-3 and TRBJ1-5, with D unresolved. Per the germline V gene, CDR1 is ENHRY and CDR2 is SYGVKD. CDR3 length equals 13 residues. V lost 3 bases to trimming and J lost 7 bases, with 10 bases between them. CDR3 nucleotides: TGTGCCATCAGTGACGGGAGCGACCAGCCCCAGCATTTT. This codes for CAISDGSDQPQHF.

The chain is built from TRBV7-2 and TRBJ1-2; the match to TRBD1 covers 8 bases. Looked up from germline, CDR1 is SGHTA and CDR2 is FQGNSA. The CDR3 is made up of 13 amino acids. Losses at the gene ends were 7 bases for V and 10 bases for J; bases not matched to a gene: 11. CDR3 residues: CASIPGGQGTYTF. In DNA form, the CDR3 reads TGTGCCAGCATACCAGGCGGACAGGGAACCTACACCTTC.

The chain joins TRBV6-1 to TRBJ2-2; TRBD1 aligns across 11 bases. Germline lookup yields CDR1 MNHNS and CDR2 SASEGT. V gave up 11 bases and J gave up 3 bases; unmatched junction bases: 5. The CDR3 runs 14 residues. The CDR3 spells CAVRDRGYTGELFF. The CDR3 DNA reads as TGTGCCGTCCGGGACAGGGGGTACACCGGGGAGCTGTTTTTT.

This rearrangement joins TRBV5-1 to TRBJ2-3; TRBD2 matches at 11 bases. The J segment lost 1 base and the V segment lost 4 bases, leaving 5 bases of the junction unmatched. There are 16 residues in the CDR3. Per the germline V gene, CDR1 is SGHRS and CDR2 is YFSETQ. The DNA for the CDR3 is TGCGCCAGCAGCATGACTAGCGGGACCCGCACAGATACGCAGTATTTT. Residues: CASSMTSGTRTDTQYF. Variable domain in full (rest from reference TRBV5-1 and TRBJ2-3): KAGVTQTPRYLIKTRGQQVTLSCSPISGHRSVSWYQQTPGQGLQFLFEYFSETQRNKGNFPGRFSGRQFSNSRSEMNVSTLELGDSALYLCASSMTSGTRTDTQYFGPGTRLTVL.

This sequence joins TRBV19 and TRBJ1-1, with TRBD1 matching over 8 bases. The CDR3 contains 15 residues. Germline V lookup: CDR1 LNHDA, CDR2 SQIVND (reference sequence). V lost 5 bases, J lost 1 base, and 6 bases stayed unmatched. The CDR3 coding sequence is TGTGCCAGTAGTCCCCGGGACAGGAAGAACACTGAAGCTTTCTTT. It is translated as CASSPRDRKNTEAFF.

A few counts support this clone. V usage is TRBV5-1 and J usage is TRBJ1-2, with D possibly matching TRBD1 (5 bases). In germline, CDR1 is SGHRS, CDR2 YFSETQ. Trimming removed 1 base from V and 4 bases from J, with 11 bases in between. CDR3 size: 14 residues. The CDR3 here is CASSLLGTGYGYTF. CDR3 in DNA: TGCGCCAGCAGCTTGCTCGGCACAGGCTATGGCTACACCTTC.

This clone has a single count. Other nucleotide sequences from this sample produce the same CDR3. The chain couples TRBV18 to TRBJ1-1; D not resolved. In germline, CDR1 is KGHSH, CDR2 LQKENI. V was clipped by 2 bases and J by 1 base, with 5 bases between them. The CDR3 contains 13 residues. DNA for the CDR3: TGTGCCAGCTCACCAACTGGGAACACTGAAGCTTTCTTT. Residues: CASSPTGNTEAFF.

This clone showed up just once. The chain is built from TRBV4-2 and TRBJ2-1; D gene unclear. This CDR3 has 15 residues. V was clipped by 4 bases and J by 5 bases, with 15 bases between them. Germline V gives CDR1 LGHNA, CDR2 YNFKEQ. The CDR3 loop is CASSPRPVLNNEQFF. The CDR3 nucleotides are TGTGCCAGCAGCCCCCGCCCGGTTCTCAACAATGAGCAGTTCTTC.

This chain joins TRBV27 and TRBJ1-2; TRBD1 aligns across 10 bases. CDR3 length equals 16 residues. The V and J ends lost 1 base and 3 bases, in that order; junction bases with no gene match: 5. CDR1 and CDR2 (germline): MNHEY, SMNVEV (reference sequence). The CDR3 loop reads CASSLLRTGGYYGYTF. Written as DNA, the CDR3 is TGTGCCAGCAGTTTATTACGGACAGGGGGTTACTATGGCTACACCTTC.

The V call is TRBV7-6, the J call TRBJ2-7; 8 bases are a match to TRBD1. The germline CDR1 and CDR2 sequences are SGHVS and FNYEAQ. The CDR3 consists of 15 residues. The junction had 7 bases not matched to a gene; V was cut back by 4 bases and J by 2 bases. CDR3 bases: TGTGCCAGCAGCTCTGCAGGGGGCCCGACCTACGAGCAGTACTTC. Its translation is CASSSAGGPTYEQYF.

The chain joins TRBV9 to TRBJ1-1, with D possibly being TRBD1 (6 bases). V lost 0 bases to trimming and J lost 3 bases, with 9 bases between them. The CDR3 is 14 amino acids. Germline V lookup: CDR1 SGDLS, CDR2 YYNGEE. In DNA, the CDR3 is TGTGCCAGCAGCGTAGACAGGGAATACACTGAAGCTTTCTTT. Translation: CASSVDREYTEAFF.

The rearrangement links TRBV30 to TRBJ2-2; D is possibly TRBD1 (7 bases). The CDR3 extends over 17 amino acids. With 4 bases removed from V and 6 bases from J, the gap between germline ends came to 24 bases. CDR1 is GTSNPN and CDR2 is SVGIG in the germline V gene (reference sequence). The CDR3 DNA is TGTGCCTGGAATCCCATAGGGGGCCAGGGGGAGGCCGGGGAGCTGTTTTTT. It codes for CAWNPIGGQGEAGELFF.

This chain connects TRBV6-1 to TRBJ2-1; 7 bases are shared with TRBD2. Trimming at V came to 5 bases and at J to 4 bases, leaving 5 bases not matched to a gene. In germline, CDR1 is MNHNS, CDR2 SASEGT. This CDR3 has 14 residues. The CDR3 DNA sequence: TGTGCCAGCAGTAGGCTAGCGGCGTACAATGAGCAGTTCTTC. This sequence encodes CASSRLAAYNEQFF.

The chain joins TRBV28 to TRBJ2-7; D perhaps matches TRBD1 (6 bases). V lost 6 bases and J 2 bases, leaving 17 bases between the germline ends. Germline V gives CDR1 MDHEN, CDR2 SYDVKM. The CDR3 is 15 residues long. CDR3 sequence reads: CASRPPGQFPYEQYF. For the CDR3, the DNA is TGTGCCAGCAGGCCGCCTGGACAGTTTCCCTACGAGCAGTACTTC.

The V and J genes are TRBV10-3 and TRBJ2-1, with TRBD2 identical over 12 bases. This CDR3 has 21 residues. Germline V gene data show CDR1 as ENHRY and CDR2 as SYGVKD. Trimming cost V 2 bases and J 0 bases; bases outside gene matches: 14. CDR3 residues: CAISELPGLAGPGGSYNEQFF. The CDR3 DNA reads TGTGCCATCAGTGAGCTGCCGGGACTAGCGGGCCCGGGGGGCTCCTACAATGAGCAGTTCTTC.

This clone occurred a few times. The rearrangement uses TRBV6-6 and TRBJ1-5; perhaps TRBD1 as D (6 bases). CDR3 length: 16 amino acids. V was shortened by 2 bases and J by 3 bases, with 14 bases between the two germline ends. Germline V gene sequence: CDR1 MNHNY, CDR2 SVGAGI (reference sequence). The CDR3 is CASSYGGGGLNQPQHF. CDR3 DNA: TGTGCCAGCAGTTACGGCGGCGGGGGCCTCAATCAGCCCCAGCATTTT.

The CDR3 loop is CASSLNEGRYEQYF. The CDR3 nucleotides are TGTGCCAGCAGTTTGAACGAGGGTCGCTACGAGCAGTACTTC. V and J are TRBV28 and TRBJ2-7; D perhaps matches TRBD2 (5 bases). V was pared by 3 bases and J by 3 bases, with 12 bases between. This CDR3 is built from 14 residues. The V gene's germline CDR1 is MDHEN and CDR2 SYDVKM.

The chain uses TRBV11-3 and TRBJ2-5; 8 bases match TRBD2. V lost 1 base, J lost 4 bases, and 5 bases stayed unmatched. The CDR3 covers 15 residues. Germline CDR1 and CDR2: SGHNT and YENEEA. The CDR3 loop reads CASSLVSRGAETQYF. Here the CDR3 DNA reads TGTGCCAGCAGCTTAGTTTCGCGGGGGGCAGAGACCCAGTACTTC.

J is TRBJ2-7 and V is TRBV18, with a weak D call TRBD2 (5 bases). Trimming left V 4 bases short and J 0 bases short, with 10 bases between. This CDR3 region has 14 residues. CDR1 and CDR2 (germline): KGHSH, LQKENI. This CDR3 reads CASSREGSSYEQYF. The CDR3 DNA is TGTGCCAGCTCACGCGAGGGAAGCTCCTACGAGCAGTACTTC.

The genes are TRBV28 and TRBJ2-2; D call uncertain. Trimming pared 2 bases from V and 2 bases from J, leaving 9 bases between. Germline CDR1 is MDHEN and CDR2 is SYDVKM. The CDR3 runs 15 residues. The CDR3 loop is CASSLGQINTGELFF. CDR3 DNA sequence: TGTGCCAGCAGTTTAGGTCAGATCAACACCGGGGAGCTGTTTTTT.

The genes are TRBV5-1 and TRBJ2-3; possibly TRBD2 for D (6 bases). There are 15 residues in the CDR3. Germline CDR1 SGHRS, CDR2 YFSETQ. Trimming removed 7 bases from V and 0 bases from J, with 15 bases in between. CDR3 sequence reads: CASAIAVLSTDTQYF. CDR3 nucleotides: TGCGCCAGCGCCATAGCGGTACTTAGCACAGATACGCAGTATTTT.